This T cell receptor (beta chain) was identified during a study of cytomegalovirus exposure and HLA in healthy donors. Study overall: The approximately 110 validation repertoires, a later analysis reported, used the same platform as the approximately 700 first-cohort repertoires.

A remark on this clone: Antigen specificity is unknown.

Generated by immunoSEQ multiplex PCR, the TCRdb table keeps only in-frame clones and is missing some. The data contain 150,000 to 200,000 clones, about 81% of them singletons. Study conclusions and caveats: Investigators reported under 200 TCR beta chains as tied to cytomegalovirus.

The CDR3 contains 16 residues. CDR1 and CDR2 from the germline V gene are MNHNS and SASEGT. The ends lost 4 bases at V and 7 bases at J; junction bases unmatched: 5. The TCR comes from a woman aged 25-40 years in good health and CMV-seronegative. Sequencing was done on a sample of PBMCs. V gene TRBV6-1 combines with J gene TRBJ2-1, with 15 bases lining up with TRBD2. CDR3 nucleotides: TGTGCCAGCAGTGCAGGACTAGCGGGGGGGTTGAATGAGCAGTTCTTC. Its protein is CASSAGLAGGLNEQFF.